This TCR beta chain was profiled in a study of neurological immune-mediated disorders. TCRdb re-analysed the 5' RACE reads in MiXCR, keeping a single row per CDR3 protein. Altogether about 50,000 distinct CDR3 sequences are present, over 9% being singletons, with the ten largest covering about 5.2%. 2 million PBMCs stored at -80 C were the source of the unsorted libraries. This clonotype was observed at least ten times. Germline CDR1 and CDR2: DFQATT and SNEGSKA (reference sequence). Unmatched junction bases numbered 8, after V lost 5 bases and J lost 6 bases. This CDR3 comprises 14 residues. The sequence was collected from a man in his sixties or seventies with HTLV-1-associated myelopathy (HAM/TSP). The chain joins TRBV20-1 to TRBJ1-1; 11 bases align to TRBD1. The sequenced sample consisted of PBMCs. CDR3 region: CSARTGGAKAEAFF. The CDR3 region has the DNA TGCAGTGCTCGGACAGGGGGCGCGAAAGCTGAAGCTTTCTTT.